This TCR beta chain was recorded in a study of cytomegalovirus exposure and HLA in healthy donors (dated by TCRdb to about 2017). As for the study more broadly: An earlier analysis of several hundred of the donors reported 250 to 300 Gb of sequence data and about 100 million unique TCR beta sequences from about 200 million T cells. To study patterns of TCR occurrence, a later analysis re-analyzed previously published TCR beta repertoires from 500 to 850 donors and added high-resolution HLA genotyping. Typing coverage differed by locus: A, B, C, DRB1 and DQB1 were typed in about 620-630 donors, DQA1 in 500 to 550, DPA1 in nearly 610, and DPB1 in around 490. In the later analysis, no new phenotypic data were used to find candidate immune exposures; instead, reliance was placed on TCR beta sequences and their occurrence across donors. To decide whether each TCR beta V gene segment behaved as functional or pseudogenic, an earlier analysis of 587 of the donors relied on high-throughput TCR beta sequencing. An early release that covered several hundred HLA-typed donors contained 300 to 350 gigabases of sequencing data and 70 million to 100 million unique TCR sequences. Donor age, sex, ethnicity and CMV serostatus were collected together with the repertoire data. Among the roughly 400 genotyped donors, around 81% belonged to the genetic ancestry cluster associated with self-reported Caucasian donors. About 5 DR-DQ haplotypes were handled as single units for association and clustering, since linkage in the cohort was strong. To predict cytomegalovirus infection status, the study brought together high-throughput TCR immunosequencing, statistical association of individual TCRs with disease status, and machine learning. HLA typing included class I and class II loci at four-digit resolution. Among under 450 genotyped donors of the cohort, an average of about 240,000 unique TCR beta nucleotide sequences were sequenced per donor, roughly 20% of them non-productive. The study was designed to test whether signatures of past pathogen exposure could be identified by cataloging public T cell receptors. A later genetic analysis took genome-wide SNP genotypes for about three fifths of the 666 donors and used that subset as a discovery cohort. A separate validation cohort of roughly 130 different subjects was used in addition to the 666-subject first cohort. Every discovery cohort repertoire had been produced on one sequencing platform. The study used immunosequencing to profile the T cell repertoires of around 600 subjects and linked those repertoires to cytomegalovirus serostatus.

The investigation overall reported the following: When HLA alleles, especially DR and DQ, strongly co-occurred, attributing TCR associations to individual alleles was difficult. CMV serostatus was the only immune exposure information available for the cohort. A further reported finding was that TCR beta sequences accurately predicted the HLA-A and HLA-B alleles for most subjects in the first cohort. V-gene and J-gene trimming of TCR beta chains was associated with a missense DCLRE1C variant in a later genetic analysis, and the association was replicated in an independent cohort. A group of highly shared sequence variants was considered likely to be a technical artifact of the sequencing pipeline. According to a later genetic analysis, donors in an Asian-associated ancestry cluster had fewer N-insertions in productive TCRs than the approximately 690-donor mean. The classifier was reported to diagnose cytomegalovirus status with high specificity and sensitivity in both the original and validation cohorts. A later analysis found that TCR association rates varied across HLA loci, with DRB1 alleles showing the most associated TCRs and HLA-C alleles the fewest. Broadly in line with IMGT annotations, most TCR beta V segments showed up in productive rearrangements about 87% or about 30% of the time in an earlier analysis of about 500 of the donors. The earlier analysis of nearly 600 of the donors excluded 15 to 20 rarely observed V segments, including chromosome 9 orphons, because counts were too low. According to a later analysis, parvovirus B19, influenza, CMV and Epstein-Barr virus appeared linked to several top co-occurrence clusters. A total of fewer than 200 TCR beta chains were listed by the study as associated with cytomegalovirus. Correlated functional status among segregating V segments might reflect linkage disequilibrium, but an unknown experimental factor could not be ruled out. This cohort had only TCR beta chains sequenced, and the lack of alpha or paired-chain data limited which features could be detected. According to a later analysis, most CMV-associated TCR beta chains appeared to be HLA-restricted, and the HLA associations seemed to be driven largely by CMV exposure. A few of the identified cytomegalovirus-associated TCR beta chains were confirmed in vitro to be specific for cytomegalovirus antigens. Because some donors lacked HLA typing at each locus, the association tests relied only on the typed subset. A later analysis found that HLA-associated TCR beta chains were more clonally expanded and had lower generation probabilities than equally common non-associated chains. While some public TCRs were present in many individuals, most TCR sequences turned up only very rarely across donors. The 87-base-pair reads could not distinguish some IMGT-functional V segments, including TRBV6-2 and TRBV6-3, so those segments were excluded. At a false discovery rate of 0.05, a later analysis linked roughly 17,000 TCR beta sequences to specific HLA alleles. It was suggested by the authors that the approach could potentially be generalized to other disease states and immunological phenotypes. Sequencing depth was assumed to be roughly uniform across donors in the presence/absence analyses, though that assumption may not hold.

The library relied on the immunoSEQ multiplex PCR assay. For the multiplex PCR, a mixture combining 60 forward primers for TCR Vbeta segments and 13 reverse primers for TCR Jbeta segments was used. The CDR3 region of rearranged TCR beta genes was amplified from genomic DNA with a multiplex PCR assay. The amplified TCR beta libraries were sequenced on the Illumina HiSeq System as 87-base-pair reads. Per the authors' processing: A later analysis counted tens of millions of unique TCR beta chains across the 550 to 800 repertoires, and 9 million to 14 million of these chains were shared by at least two donors. Raw reads were error-corrected and collapsed into unique sequences by a nearest-neighbor algorithm in which closely related sequences were merged to remove PCR and sequencing errors. To assign V, D and J gene segments, CDR3 sequences were aligned to IMGT reference sequences. For a sequence to be retained, a match of at least six nucleotides to both a V gene segment and a J gene segment was required. Rearrangements were called productive when the CDR3 lacked stop codons and stayed in frame with V and J; all others were non-productive. CDR3 was defined by IMGT convention, running from the second conserved V-encoded cysteine to the conserved J-encoded phenylalanine. The earlier analysis of roughly 590 of the donors excluded any sequence lacking an unambiguous match to a single V gene segment. An earlier analysis of a few hundred of the donors classified V segments as functional when productive rearrangements were above 56.7% and as segregating when the standard deviation between donors was above 5%. A statistical classification framework was built for diagnosing cytomegalovirus status from the catalog of TCR beta chain sequences. A later analysis assigned V and J genes by comparing TCR nucleotide sequences with IMGT/GENE-DB human TR gene sequences. In a later analysis, CDR3 sequences and most-parsimonious VDJ recombination scenarios were assigned using the TCRdist pipeline. A later analysis defined each TCR beta chain by its CDR3 amino acid sequence plus V-gene family, and excluded reads lacking a unique V-gene family. To address suspected cross-contamination and a sequencing artifact, a later analysis removed several hundred highly shared, low-generation-probability nucleotide sequences. For each public chain, a later analysis derived a clonal expansion index from normalized ranks of inferred template counts within each repertoire. In a later analysis, generation probabilities were computed with a VDJ recombination model fitted to out-of-frame rearrangements, and the resulting probabilities were checked against IGoR. In a later analysis, TCR-TCR, TCR-HLA and TCR-CMV co-occurrence was scored with hypergeometric tests, and a repertoire-size bias correction was applied to TCR pairs. False discovery rates were estimated in a later analysis by permuting HLA or CMV assignments 20 times. A later analysis grouped co-occurring TCRs with DBSCAN, adding TCRdist sequence similarity when clustering within HLA-allele-positive subsets. For co-occurrence clustering, repertoires with fewer than 30,000 or more than 120,000 public chains were excluded, along with five repertoires with anomalous nucleotide sharing. TCRdb re-hosts the immuneACCESS table, in-frame sequences only. Its copies lack some clones; in the studies checked, an unresolved V gene accounts for under half of them, and the cause for the rest is not known. V and J calls and clone size are those listed in that table; D and trimming were worked out from the DNA. In all, the sample holds approximately 91,000 clones, and 55% to 65% of those were seen once. Of the sample, around 2.5% is held by the ten largest clones.

In total, 500 to 700 healthy bone marrow donors made up the cohort. At the time of sampling, every cohort member was nominally healthy, though immune exposures that went unrecorded were likely present. Of the 650 to 750 cohort members, around 290 had positive CMV serostatus and approximately 360 had negative CMV serostatus, and CMV serostatus was not recorded for the donor. Each donor provided a peripheral blood sample, and peripheral blood mononuclear cells were used for TCR beta sequencing. Genomic DNA extraction from the blood cell samples was performed with the Qiagen DNeasy Blood Extraction Kit. V is trimmed back by 7 bases and J by 4 bases, and the junction contains 18 bases that no gene match accounts for. The CDR3 goes from the cysteine to the phenylalanine over 18 residues. Kept here is only the CDR3 DNA, which spans 54 bases and is read in frame from base 1. The germline V gene (reference sequence) yields LNHDA for CDR1 and SQIVND for CDR2.

Notes on this clone: Which antigen it targets is not known. There are no base qualities to consult, and no much larger clone falls within one base.

The specimen was PBMCs. The source of this sequence is a human donor in good health. The chain links TRBV19 with TRBJ2-1; 8 nucleotides in the junction match TRBD2. The DNA sequence follows: TGTGCCAGTACCCAAGGTCGGGGGGGGCGGCTCGGGTACAATGAGCAGTTCTTC. This is translated as CASTQGRGGRLGYNEQFF.